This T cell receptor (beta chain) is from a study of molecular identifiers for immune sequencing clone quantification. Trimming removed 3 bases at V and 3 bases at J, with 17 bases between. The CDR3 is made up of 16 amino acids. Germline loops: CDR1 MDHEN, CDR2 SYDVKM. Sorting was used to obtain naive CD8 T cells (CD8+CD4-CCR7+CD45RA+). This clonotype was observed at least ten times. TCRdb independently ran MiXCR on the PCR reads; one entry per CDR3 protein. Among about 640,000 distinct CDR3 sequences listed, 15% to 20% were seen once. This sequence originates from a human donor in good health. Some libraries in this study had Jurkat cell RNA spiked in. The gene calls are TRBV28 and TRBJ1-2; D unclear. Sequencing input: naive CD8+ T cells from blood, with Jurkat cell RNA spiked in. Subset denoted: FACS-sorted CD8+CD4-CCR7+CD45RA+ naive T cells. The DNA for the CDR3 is TGTGCCAGCAGTTTGGAGCCCGAGGACCGCTACTATGGCTACACCTTC. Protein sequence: CASSLEPEDRYYGYTF.